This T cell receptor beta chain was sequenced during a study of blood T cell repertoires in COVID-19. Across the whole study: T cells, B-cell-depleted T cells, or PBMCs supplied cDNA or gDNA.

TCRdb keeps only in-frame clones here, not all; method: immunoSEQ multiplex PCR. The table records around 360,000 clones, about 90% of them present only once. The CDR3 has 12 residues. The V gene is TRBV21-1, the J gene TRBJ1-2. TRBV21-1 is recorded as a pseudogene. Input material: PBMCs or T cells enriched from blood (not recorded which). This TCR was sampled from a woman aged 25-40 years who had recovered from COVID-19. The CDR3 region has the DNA TGTGCCAGCAGCAAAGCGCGAGGGGGCTACACCTTC. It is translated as CASSKARGGYTF.